This T cell receptor (beta chain) was captured in a study of shared clonotypes between healthy human individuals. Study findings and constraints: The four-donor shared clonotypes exceeded non-shared clonotypes in generation probability, with non-shared ones scoring lower.

CDR1 is MGHRA and CDR2 is YSYEKL in the germline V gene. CDR3 length: 17 amino acids. Trimming took 4 bases from V and 2 from J, leaving 18 bases between them. The protocol was immunoSEQ multiplex PCR, while the TCRdb copy is restricted to in-frame clones and leaves out a portion. The sample lists around 2,000,000 clones, over 85% occurring once. As defined, naive CD8 cells were CD45RO-negative and positively selected for CCR7, with terminally differentiated effector memory CD45RA+ cells excluded. Turning to this clone: The antigen is undetermined.

Specimen: naive CD8+ T cells sorted from blood. The genes are TRBV4-1 and TRBJ2-1; D tentatively reads TRBD1 or TRBD2 (6 bases each). The source of this sequence is a man younger than 30 in good health. Here the CDR3 reads CASSPPPEGETYNEQFF. The DNA for the CDR3 is TGCGCCAGCAGCCCCCCCCCGGAGGGGGAGACCTACAATGAGCAGTTCTTC.